Each of the 8 T cell receptor beta chains below was sequenced from the same sample in a study of control samples from healthy donors and cancer patients (dated by TCRdb to about 2020). The library was generated by the immunoSEQ multiplex PCR assay. Here the immuneACCESS table is served through TCRdb, limited to in-frame sequences with V and J called. Missing clones are a known gap in these copies; in checked studies unresolved V genes cover under half, and the rest lacks a known reason. This sample gives 150,000 to 200,000 clones in total; roughly 94% of them show up just once. Clones ranked in the top ten supply 1.3% to 1.5% of the sample. The sample consisted of blood. All receptors derive from a woman under 30 in good health.

The chain recombines TRBV19 with TRBJ1-4; TRBD1 aligns across 11 bases. With 5 bases clipped from V and 7 bases from J, the junction kept 6 bases outside the gene matches. Germline CDR1 and CDR2: LNHDA and SQIVND (reference sequence). CDR3 length equals 15 residues. The CDR3 reads CASSDRTGGGEKLFF. CDR3 nucleotides: TGTGCCAGTAGTGATCGGACAGGGGGCGGTGAAAAACTGTTTTTT.

The chain couples TRBV27 to TRBJ1-2; D not certain. This CDR3 has 15 amino acids. CDR1 and CDR2 (germline): MNHEY, SMNVEV (reference sequence). The V gene lost 5 bases and the J gene lost 5 bases, with 18 bases spanning the gap. CDR3 amino acids: CASSPPAPLGYGYTF. The CDR3 DNA is TGTGCCAGCAGTCCCCCAGCGCCTCTGGGGTATGGCTACACCTTC.

The rearrangement links TRBV6-1 to TRBJ2-4; D unresolved. This CDR3 has 13 residues. Germline CDR1 reads MNHNS; CDR2 reads SASEGT. V lost 1 base and J 5 bases, leaving 6 bases between the germline ends. In DNA form, the CDR3 reads TGTGCCAGCAGTGAAGGCTTTGAAAACATTCAGTACTTC. This codes for CASSEGFENIQYF.

This clone was seen more than once but under ten times. J is TRBJ1-2 and V is TRBV29-1; D call uncertain. The CDR3 has 12 amino acids. Germline V CDR1 and CDR2: SQVTM, ANQGSEA. V lost 3 bases to trimming and J lost 7 bases, with 12 bases between them. The CDR3 loop reads CSVDGNDGGYTF. The DNA of the CDR3 is TGCAGCGTTGATGGGAACGACGGTGGCTACACCTTC. Complete variable domain (other parts from reference TRBV29-1 and TRBJ1-2): SAVISQKPSRDICQRGTSLTIQCQVDSQVTMMFWYRQQPGQSLTLIATANQGSEATYESGFVIDKFPISRPNLTFSTLTVSNMSPEDSSIYLCSVDGNDGGYTFGSGTRLTVV.

This chain joins TRBV19 and TRBJ2-7; 10 bases map to TRBD1. Looked up from germline, CDR1 is LNHDA and CDR2 is SQIVND (reference sequence). The CDR3 totals 14 residues. The ends lost 7 bases at V and 2 bases at J; junction bases unmatched: 5. The CDR3 loop is CASTSGTGAYEQYF. The DNA for the CDR3 is TGTGCCAGTACTTCCGGGACAGGGGCCTACGAGCAGTACTTC.

V gene TRBV5-6 combines with J gene TRBJ1-4, with TRBD1 matching over 8 bases. There are 14 residues in the CDR3. Per germline, CDR1 SGHDT and CDR2 YYEEEE. J was trimmed by 8 bases and V by 3 bases; bases with no gene match: 6. In DNA form, the CDR3 reads TGTGCCAGCAGCTCCGGACAGGGACGGGAAAAACTGTTTTTT. It is translated as CASSSGQGREKLFF.

The chain recombines TRBV18 with TRBJ2-3, with D perhaps being TRBD1 or TRBD2 (5 bases each). The germline V gene has CDR1 KGHSH and CDR2 LQKENI. This CDR3 comprises 14 residues. V was cut by 5 bases and J by 2 bases, with 11 bases left in between. DNA of the CDR3: TGTGCCAGCTCAAACGGGGCAATCACAGATACGCAGTATTTT. Its protein is CASSNGAITDTQYF. Combining the CDR3 with reference TRBV18 and TRBJ2-3 gives the whole variable domain NAGVMQNPRHLVRRRGQEARLRCSPMKGHSHVYWYRQLPEEGLKFMVYLQKENIIDESGMPKERFSAEFPKEGPSILRIQQVVRGDSAAYFCASSNGAITDTQYFGPGTRLTVL.

The genes are TRBV7-9 and TRBJ2-2; TRBD1 matches 7 bases. The CDR3 runs 14 residues. The trim removed 8 bases at V and 6 bases at J, leaving 9 bases unmatched. Germline values: CDR1 SEHNR, CDR2 FQNEAQ (reference sequence). The chain's CDR3 is CASSGQVLSGELFF. CDR3 coding DNA: TGTGCCAGCTCCGGACAGGTCCTATCCGGGGAGCTGTTTTTT.